These 2 T cell receptor beta chains share one sample of origin, sequenced in a study of blood T cell repertoires in COVID-19. Generated by immunoSEQ multiplex PCR, the TCRdb table keeps only in-frame clones and is missing some. The sample yields under 500,000 clones, about 90% seen once. The sample consisted of PBMCs or T cells enriched from blood (not recorded which). The origin of the receptors is a woman aged 18-30 years with acute COVID-19.

The chain couples TRBV2 to TRBJ1-1; maybe TRBD1 (5 bases). Per the germline V gene, CDR1 is SNHLY and CDR2 is FYNNEI. The ends were cut back, 4 bases at V and 4 bases at J, with 19 bases in the middle. This CDR3 spans 16 amino acids. CDR3 DNA sequence: TGTGCCAGCAGTGCTGGCGTGACAGTTTGGGTCACTGAAGCTTTCTTT. The encoded protein is CASSAGVTVWVTEAFF.

With respect to this clone: Other DNA sequences of this sample code for an identical CDR3. The J gene is TRBJ2-7, the V gene TRBV24-1; 9 bases are shared with TRBD2. The V gene end was trimmed by 4 bases and the J gene end by 2 bases; junction bases not matched to a gene: 2. In germline, CDR1 is KGHDR, CDR2 SFDVKD. The CDR3 extends over 14 amino acids. CDR3 protein: CATSESSGTYEQYF. DNA for the CDR3: TGTGCCACCAGTGAATCTAGCGGGACCTACGAGCAGTACTTC.